The sequence of this T cell receptor (beta chain) was determined in a study of shared clonotypes between healthy human individuals. Whole-study results and caveats: What naive subsets generally showed was a larger estimated richness than memory subsets showed.

Germline CDR1 is SQVTM and CDR2 is ANQGSEA. The trim removed 5 bases at V and 4 bases at J, leaving 15 bases unmatched. CDR3 length: 17 residues. Data came from immunoSEQ multiplex PCR; TCRdb stores just in-frame clones and leaves some out. The sample includes fewer than 1.6 million clones, 98% to 99% of them seen just once. As regards this clone: As yet, its antigen is unknown.

The sequence was obtained from a man younger than 45 in good health. The chain joins TRBV29-1 to TRBJ1-1, with TRBD1 identical over 11 bases. Sequencing input: naive CD4+ T cells sorted from blood. This sample's subset: CD45RA+ positively selected. The CDR3 sequence: CSVTHRPGTGGATEAFF. The DNA for the CDR3 is TGCAGCGTTACCCATCGTCCCGGGACAGGGGGGGCCACTGAAGCTTTCTTT.